These 5 T cell receptor beta chains originate from one sample sequenced in a study of shared clonotypes between healthy human individuals (dated by TCRdb to about 2020). Library preparation employed the immunoSEQ multiplex PCR assay. TCRdb re-hosts the immuneACCESS table, in-frame sequences only. Its copies lack some clones; in the studies checked, an unresolved V gene accounts for under half of them, and the cause for the rest is not known. The sample table lists around 2.3 million clones, roughly 95% of them with a count of one. The top ten constitute 0.1% to 0.15% of the sample. What was sequenced was naive CD4+ T cells sorted from blood. The cell subset or site tag for this specimen amounts to: CD45RA+ positively selected. These receptors came from a young man in good health.

This chain links TRBV28 with TRBJ1-2; 9 bases are a match to TRBD1. The CDR3 covers 14 residues. CDR1 and CDR2 from the germline V gene are MDHEN and SYDVKM. V lost 6 bases and J lost 4; bases outside the gene matches: 6. CDR3 loop: CASRETGGGYGYTF. In DNA, the CDR3 is TGTGCCAGCAGGGAGACAGGGGGTGGCTATGGCTACACCTTC.

This chain links TRBV2 with TRBJ2-1; TRBD1 matches at 8 bases. The trim removed 6 bases at V and 2 bases at J, leaving 6 bases unmatched. The CDR3 runs to 15 residues. Germline-derived CDR1 and CDR2 are SNHLY and FYNNEI. The CDR3 DNA sequence: TGTGCCAGCAGGGAGGACAGGGCTACCTACAATGAGCAGTTCTTC. This gives the protein CASREDRATYNEQFF.

The chain carries TRBV5-4 and TRBJ2-3, with 11 bases that match TRBD1. Per the germline V gene, CDR1 is SGHNT and CDR2 is YYREEE (reference sequence). There are 15 residues in the CDR3. After removal of 5 bases from V and 3 bases from J, the junction contained 5 bases not matched to a gene. The CDR3 loop reads CASRPGTGGTDTQYF. In nucleotides, the CDR3 is TGTGCCAGCAGACCGGGGACAGGGGGAACAGATACGCAGTATTTT. The variable domain in full, completed from reference TRBV5-4 and TRBJ2-3, reads ETGVTQSPTHLIKTRGQQVTLRCSSQSGHNTVSWYQQALGQGPQFIFQYYREEENGRGNFPPRFSGLQFPNYSSELNVNALELDDSALYLCASRPGTGGTDTQYFGPGTRLTVL.

The chain employs TRBV2 and TRBJ1-3; 7 bases are shared with TRBD1. This CDR3 is built from 16 residues. The V segment lost 7 bases and the J segment 2 bases; nucleotides outside the gene matches: 11. Germline V lookup: CDR1 SNHLY, CDR2 FYNNEI. DNA for the CDR3: TGTGCCAGCACCCTTGAGACAGGGAATGCTGGAAACACCATATATTTT. Translation: CASTLETGNAGNTIYF.

This clone was detected once. The genes are TRBV5-1 and TRBJ2-7, with TRBD2 matching 9 bases. The CDR3 sequence is 15 residues long. The V segment lost 5 bases and the J segment 3 bases; nucleotides outside the gene matches: 9. CDR1 and CDR2 from the germline V gene are SGHRS and YFSETQ. CDR3 in DNA: TGCGCCAGCAGTTCTACCGGGACTAGCCTCTACGAGCAGTACTTC. It yields the protein CASSSTGTSLYEQYF.